The clone carrying this T cell receptor beta chain was counted ten times or more. Its antigen is currently unknown. The source of the sample is a study of T-cell memory formation after mild COVID-19. For the study at large: Among the donors, TCR clusters were largely specific to each donor. Study-wide results and limits: Contracting clones, day 15 to 85, had balanced CD4/CD8, and later expanders favored CD4+.

Looked up from germline, CDR1 is MNHNS and CDR2 is SASEGT. V lost 0 bases, J lost 11 bases, and 13 bases lay in between. This CDR3 has 14 amino acids. With constant-segment primers, 5'RACE yielded cDNA libraries of TCR alpha and TCR beta that carried sample barcodes and UMIs. MiXCR was run by TCRdb on the 5' RACE reads, yielding one entry per CDR3 protein. This table holds roughly 29,000 distinct CDR3 sequences, around 12% found once. The sequenced material came from PBMCs or a T cell subset sorted from them (not recorded which). The TCR was taken from an adult woman who had mild COVID-19 (a few samples of this study predate the infection). Cell type and time point are not known. V is TRBV6-1 and J is TRBJ2-2; maybe TRBD1 (5 bases). The CDR3 reads CASSEALAGIELFF. The CDR3 DNA is TGTGCCAGCAGTGAAGCCTTGGCAGGGATCGAGCTGTTTTTT.